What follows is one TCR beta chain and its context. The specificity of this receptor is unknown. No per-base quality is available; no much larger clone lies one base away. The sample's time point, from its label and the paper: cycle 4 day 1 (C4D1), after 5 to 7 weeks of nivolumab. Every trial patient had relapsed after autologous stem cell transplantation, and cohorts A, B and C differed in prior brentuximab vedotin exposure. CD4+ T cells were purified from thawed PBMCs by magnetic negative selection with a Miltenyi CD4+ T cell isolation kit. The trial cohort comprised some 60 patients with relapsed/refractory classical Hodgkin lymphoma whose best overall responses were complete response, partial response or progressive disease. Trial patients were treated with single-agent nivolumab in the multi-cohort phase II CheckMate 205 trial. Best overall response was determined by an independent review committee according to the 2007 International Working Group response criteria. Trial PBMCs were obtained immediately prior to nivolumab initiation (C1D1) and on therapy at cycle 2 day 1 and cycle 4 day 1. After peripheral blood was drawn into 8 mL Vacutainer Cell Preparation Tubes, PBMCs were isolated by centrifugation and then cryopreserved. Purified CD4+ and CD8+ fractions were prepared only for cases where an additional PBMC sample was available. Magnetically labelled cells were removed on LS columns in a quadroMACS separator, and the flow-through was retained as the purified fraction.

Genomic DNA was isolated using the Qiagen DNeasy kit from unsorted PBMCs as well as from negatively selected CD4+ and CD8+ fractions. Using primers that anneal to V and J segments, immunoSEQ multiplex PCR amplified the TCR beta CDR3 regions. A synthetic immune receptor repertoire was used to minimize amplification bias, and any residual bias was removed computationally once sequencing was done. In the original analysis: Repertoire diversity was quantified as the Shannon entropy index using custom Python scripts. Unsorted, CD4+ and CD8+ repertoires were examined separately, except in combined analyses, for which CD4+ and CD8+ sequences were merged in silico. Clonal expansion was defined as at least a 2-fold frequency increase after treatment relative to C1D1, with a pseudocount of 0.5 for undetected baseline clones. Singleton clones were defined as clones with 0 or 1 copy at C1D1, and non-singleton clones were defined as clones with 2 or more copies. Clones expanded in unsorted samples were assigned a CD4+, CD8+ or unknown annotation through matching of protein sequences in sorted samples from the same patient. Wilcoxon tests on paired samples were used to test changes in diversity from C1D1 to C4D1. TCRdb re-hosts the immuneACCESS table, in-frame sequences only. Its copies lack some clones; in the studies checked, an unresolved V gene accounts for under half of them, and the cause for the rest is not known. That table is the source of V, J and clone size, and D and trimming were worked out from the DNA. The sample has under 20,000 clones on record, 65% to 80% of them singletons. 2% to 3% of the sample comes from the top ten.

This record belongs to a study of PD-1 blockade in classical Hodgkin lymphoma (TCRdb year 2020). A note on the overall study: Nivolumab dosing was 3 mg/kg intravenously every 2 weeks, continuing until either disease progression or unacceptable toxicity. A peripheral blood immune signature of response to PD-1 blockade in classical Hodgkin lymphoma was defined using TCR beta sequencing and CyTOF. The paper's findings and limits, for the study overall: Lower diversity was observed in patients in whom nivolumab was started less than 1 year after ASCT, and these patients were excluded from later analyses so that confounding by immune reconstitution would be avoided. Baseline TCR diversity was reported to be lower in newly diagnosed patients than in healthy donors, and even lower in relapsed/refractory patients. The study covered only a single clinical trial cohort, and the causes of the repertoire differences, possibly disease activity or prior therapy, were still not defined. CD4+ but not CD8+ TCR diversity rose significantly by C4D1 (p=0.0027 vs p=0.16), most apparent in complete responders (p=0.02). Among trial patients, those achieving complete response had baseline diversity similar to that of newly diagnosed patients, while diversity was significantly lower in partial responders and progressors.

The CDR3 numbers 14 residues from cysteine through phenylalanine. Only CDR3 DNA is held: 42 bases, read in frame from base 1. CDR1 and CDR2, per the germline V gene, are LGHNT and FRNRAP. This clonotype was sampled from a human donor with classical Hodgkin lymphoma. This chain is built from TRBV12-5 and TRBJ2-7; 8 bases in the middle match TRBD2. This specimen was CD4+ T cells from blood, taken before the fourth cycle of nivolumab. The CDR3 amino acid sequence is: CAPRVAGRSYEQYF. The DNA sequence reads TGTGCCCCGCGGGTAGCGGGGCGCTCCTACGAGCAGTACTTC. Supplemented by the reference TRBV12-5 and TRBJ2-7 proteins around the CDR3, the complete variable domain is DARVTQTPRHKVTEMGQEVTMRCQPILGHNTVFWYRQTMMQGLELLAYFRNRAPLDDSGMPKDRFSAEMPDATLATLKIQPSEPRDSAVYFCAPRVAGRSYEQYFGPGTRLTVT.